Shown below are 8 T cell receptor beta chains from a single sample sequenced in a study of graft-versus-host responses after intestinal transplantation. Their specific antigens are unknown. TCRdb keeps only in-frame clones here, not all; method: immunoSEQ multiplex PCR. Seen here are about 82,000 clones, around 93% observed once, and the top ten hold approximately 0.32%. The sample in question was unstimulated CD4+ T cells sorted from spleen or lymph node cells, obtained before transplant. These TCRs come from a human donor who was the organ donor for an intestinal transplant.

The CDR3 DNA reads TGTGCCAGCAGCGTGACTAGCCAACAAGAGACCCAGTACTTC. Amino acid sequence: CASSVTSQQETQYF. The chain links TRBV9 to TRBJ2-5, with 7 bases matching TRBD2. Germline CDR1 SGDLS, CDR2 YYNGEE. J gave up 2 bases and V 2 bases, and 3 bases lay outside the gene matches. This CDR3 is 14 amino acids long.

The V and J genes are TRBV6-1 and TRBJ2-1; D possibly corresponds to TRBD2 (6 bases). This CDR3 is 15 amino acids long. CDR1 and CDR2 from the germline V gene are MNHNS and SASEGT. V was trimmed by 7 bases and J by 4 bases, leaving 17 bases between them. The CDR3 sequence: CASTGRGTAYNEQFF. The CDR3 DNA is TGTGCCAGCACCGGACGGGGGACTGCGTACAATGAGCAGTTCTTC.

V is TRBV5-1 and J is TRBJ1-1; the D gene is possibly TRBD1 (5 bases). The CDR3 loop spans 17 amino acids. Germline V gives CDR1 SGHRS, CDR2 YFSETQ. Trimming took 1 base from V and 0 from J, leaving 16 bases between them. Here the CDR3 DNA reads TGCGCCAGCAGCTTGTTGCTGGGGGGAATCATGAACACTGAAGCTTTCTTT. Protein: CASSLLLGGIMNTEAFF.

This clone was found once. This chain uses TRBV4-1 with TRBJ2-2; 13 bases line up with TRBD2. V was clipped by 4 bases and J by 6 bases; unmatched bases: 11. The V gene's germline CDR1 is MGHRA and CDR2 YSYEKL. There are 18 residues in the CDR3. The CDR3 sequence is CASSPPDPGLAGSGELFF. In nucleotides, the CDR3 is TGCGCCAGCAGCCCCCCGGATCCGGGACTAGCGGGATCCGGGGAGCTGTTTTTT.

The chain uses TRBV30 and TRBJ2-1; 9 bases are shared with TRBD2. Germline CDR1 is GTSNPN and CDR2 is SVGIG (reference sequence). CDR3 length: 17 amino acids. V was clipped by 0 bases and J by 1 base; unmatched bases: 7. The CDR3 spells CAWSVRLAVYSYNEQFF. CDR3 sequence (DNA): TGTGCCTGGAGTGTACGACTAGCGGTATATTCCTACAATGAGCAGTTCTTC.

This rearrangement joins TRBV7-9 to TRBJ2-1; 9 bases match TRBD2. The CDR3 is 16 amino acids. Germline loops: CDR1 SEHNR, CDR2 FQNEAQ (reference sequence). The V and J ends lost 2 bases and 7 bases, in that order; junction bases with no gene match: 9. The DNA for the CDR3 is TGTGCCAGCAGCTTACGACTGGTAGCGGGAGATAATGAGCAGTTCTTC. Encoded protein: CASSLRLVAGDNEQFF.

The chain has TRBV19 and TRBJ1-2, with a weak D call TRBD1 (6 bases). Trimming took off 8 bases at V and 6 bases at J, with 13 bases between the two ends. From germline, CDR1 is LNHDA and CDR2 SQIVND (reference sequence). The CDR3 is made up of 12 amino acids. The CDR3 sequence is CASYFTGNGYTF. CDR3 in DNA: TGTGCCAGTTATTTCACAGGGAATGGCTACACCTTC. Using reference TRBV19 and TRBJ1-2 for the parts outside the CDR3, the full variable domain is DGGITQSPKYLFRKEGQNVTLSCEQNLNHDAMYWYRQDPGQGLRLIYYSQIVNDFQKGDIAEGYSVSREKKESFPLTVTSAQKNPTAFYLCASYFTGNGYTFGSGTRLTVV.

CDR3 region: CASSLSGLGNTEAFF. CDR3 nucleotides: TGTGCCAGCAGCTTGTCCGGGTTGGGGAACACTGAAGCTTTCTTT. The rearrangement links TRBV5-6 to TRBJ1-1; no clear D. Germline V gives CDR1 SGHDT, CDR2 YYEEEE. V was trimmed by 1 base and J by 1 base, leaving 11 bases between them. The CDR3 length is 15 residues. Using reference TRBV5-6 and TRBJ1-1 for the parts outside the CDR3, the full variable domain is DAGVTQSPTHLIKTRGQQVTLRCSPKSGHDTVSWYQQALGQGPQFIFQYYEEEERQRGNFPDRFSGHQFPNYSSELNVNALLLGDSALYLCASSLSGLGNTEAFFGQGTRLTVV.